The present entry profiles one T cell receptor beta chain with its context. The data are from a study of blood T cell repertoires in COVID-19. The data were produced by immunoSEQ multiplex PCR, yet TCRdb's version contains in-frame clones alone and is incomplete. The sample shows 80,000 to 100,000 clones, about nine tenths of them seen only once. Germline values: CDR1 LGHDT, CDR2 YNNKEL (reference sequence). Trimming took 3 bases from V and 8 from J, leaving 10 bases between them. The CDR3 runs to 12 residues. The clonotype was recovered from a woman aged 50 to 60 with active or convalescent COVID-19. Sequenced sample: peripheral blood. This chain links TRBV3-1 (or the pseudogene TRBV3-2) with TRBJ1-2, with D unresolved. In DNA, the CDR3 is TGTGCCAGCAGCCAGGGAGAGTTCGGCTACACCTTC. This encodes CASSQGEFGYTF.